This T cell receptor (beta chain) was sequenced for a study of cytomegalovirus exposure and HLA in healthy donors (dated by TCRdb to 2015 to 2018). Context from the whole study: In an earlier analysis of fewer than 750 of the donors, approximately 300 Gb of sequence data and 90 million to 120 million unique TCR beta sequences from about 179 million T cells were reported. The later analysis used no new phenotypic data to find candidate immune exposures, relying instead on TCR beta sequences and their occurrence across donors. Every repertoire in the discovery cohort had been generated on one and the same sequencing platform. A separate validation cohort of roughly 130 different subjects was used in addition to the approximately 670-subject first cohort. About five DR-DQ haplotypes were handled as single units for association and clustering, since linkage in the cohort was strong. The study used immunosequencing to profile the T cell repertoires of more than 650 subjects and linked those repertoires to cytomegalovirus serostatus. Donor age, sex, ethnicity and CMV serostatus were collected together with the repertoire data. The study was designed to test whether signatures of past pathogen exposure could be identified by cataloging public T cell receptors. Among about 400 genotyped donors of the cohort, an average of about 220,000 unique TCR beta nucleotide sequences was sequenced per donor, of which about 18% were non-productive. Among the approximately 420 genotyped donors, approximately 81% belonged to the genetic ancestry cluster associated with self-reported Caucasian donors. In a later analysis, previously published TCR beta repertoires from about 640 donors were re-analyzed and high-resolution HLA genotyping was added so that TCR occurrence patterns could be studied. Typing coverage differed by locus: A, B, C, DRB1 and DQB1 were typed in about 620-640 donors, DQA1 in around 500, DPA1 in approximately 610, and DPB1 in just under 490. Both class I and class II loci were covered by HLA typing, at four-digit resolution. The study combined high-throughput TCR immunosequencing, statistical association of individual TCRs with disease status, and machine learning to predict cytomegalovirus infection status. A later genetic analysis used genome-wide SNP genotypes for 398 of the 666 donors, treating that subset as a discovery cohort. Approximately 310 gigabases of sequencing data and approximately 93 million unique TCR sequences were included in an early release covering over 600 HLA-typed donors. An earlier analysis of approximately 640 of the donors applied high-throughput TCR beta sequencing to assess whether each TCR beta V gene segment acted as functional or pseudogenic. Study-wide conclusions, independent of this receptor: An association between a missense DCLRE1C variant and V-gene and J-gene trimming of TCR beta chains was found in a later genetic analysis and replicated in an independent cohort. When HLA alleles, especially DR and DQ, strongly co-occurred, TCR associations were difficult to assign to individual alleles. Broadly in line with IMGT annotations, most TCR beta V segments showed up in productive rearrangements about 90% or about 30% of the time in an earlier analysis of 450 to 600 of the donors. Some IMGT-functional V segments, including TRBV6-2 and TRBV6-3, could not be distinguished by the 87-base-pair reads and were therefore excluded. CMV serostatus was the only immune exposure information available for the cohort. In this cohort, only TCR beta chains were sequenced, and detectable features were limited by the absence of alpha or paired-chain data. Cytomegalovirus status was reported to be diagnosed by the classifier with high specificity and sensitivity in both the original and validation cohorts. Presence/absence analyses assumed roughly uniform sequencing depth across donors, an assumption that may not hold. Compared with equally common non-associated chains, HLA-associated TCR beta chains in a later analysis were more clonally expanded and had lower generation probabilities. A few of the identified cytomegalovirus-associated TCR beta chains were confirmed in vitro to be specific for cytomegalovirus antigens. The earlier analysis of some 540 of the donors excluded some 15 rarely observed V segments, including chromosome 9 orphons, because counts were too low. A further reported finding was that TCR beta sequences accurately predicted the HLA-A and HLA-B alleles for most subjects in the first cohort. While some public TCRs were present in many individuals, most TCR sequences turned up only very rarely across donors. In a later analysis, most CMV-associated TCR beta chains were found to appear HLA-restricted, with HLA associations seemingly driven largely by CMV exposure. At a false discovery rate of 0.05, a later analysis linked 16,951 TCR beta sequences to specific HLA alleles. HLA typing was unavailable for some donors at each locus, so association tests used only the typed subset. The authors suggested that the approach could potentially be extended to other disease states and immunological phenotypes. The sequencing pipeline was judged likely to have produced a cluster of highly shared sequence variants as a technical artifact. In a later analysis, several top co-occurrence clusters were reported to appear linked to parvovirus B19, influenza, CMV and Epstein-Barr virus. In a later genetic analysis, fewer N-insertions in productive TCRs were reported among donors in an Asian-associated ancestry cluster than the roughly 700-donor mean. Correlated functional status among segregating V segments might reflect linkage disequilibrium, but an unknown experimental factor could not be ruled out. The study gave a list of more than 150 TCR beta chains associated with cytomegalovirus. In a later analysis, TCR association rates were found to vary across HLA loci, with the most associated TCRs seen for DRB1 alleles and the fewest for HLA-C alleles.

Note on this clone: Its target antigen remains unknown. One base away there is no much larger clone; base qualities are not given. This sample includes further DNA sequences coding for the same CDR3.

The receptor library was made with the immunoSEQ multiplex PCR assay. A mixture of 60 forward primers for TCR Vbeta segments and 13 reverse primers for TCR Jbeta segments was used in the multiplex PCR. The CDR3 region of rearranged TCR beta genes was amplified from genomic DNA with a multiplex PCR assay. On the Illumina HiSeq System, the amplified TCR beta libraries were sequenced as 87-base-pair reads. As for the original processing: In a later analysis, tens of millions of unique TCR beta chains were counted across the 650 to 750 repertoires, and approximately 11 million of these chains were shared by at least two donors. To remove PCR and sequencing errors, raw reads were error-corrected and collapsed into unique sequences using a nearest-neighbor algorithm that merged closely related sequences. CDR3 sequences were aligned to IMGT reference sequences to assign V, D and J gene segments. For a sequence to be retained, a match of at least six nucleotides was required to both a V gene segment and a J gene segment. Rearrangements were called productive when the CDR3 lacked stop codons and stayed in frame with V and J; all others were non-productive. Following IMGT convention, CDR3 was defined as the stretch from the second conserved V-encoded cysteine up to the conserved J-encoded phenylalanine. The earlier analysis of about 590 of the donors excluded sequences that lacked an unambiguous match to a single V gene segment. In an earlier analysis of around 590 of the donors, a V segment was called functional when productive rearrangements were above 56.7%, and segregating when the standard deviation between donors exceeded 5%. A statistical classification framework was built to diagnose cytomegalovirus status from the catalog of TCR beta chain sequences. A later analysis assigned V and J genes by comparing TCR nucleotide sequences with IMGT/GENE-DB human TR gene sequences. A later analysis assigned CDR3 sequences and most-parsimonious VDJ recombination scenarios with the TCRdist pipeline. In a later analysis, every TCR beta chain was defined by the combination of its CDR3 amino acid sequence and its V-gene family, and reads without a unique V-gene family were dropped. To address suspected cross-contamination and a sequencing artifact, a later analysis removed a few hundred highly shared, low-generation-probability nucleotide sequences. For each public chain, a later analysis derived a clonal expansion index from normalized ranks of inferred template counts within each repertoire. A later analysis computed generation probabilities with a VDJ recombination model fitted to out-of-frame rearrangements, and checked the results against IGoR. A later analysis scored TCR-TCR, TCR-HLA and TCR-CMV co-occurrence with hypergeometric tests, applying a repertoire-size bias correction to TCR pairs. False discovery rates were estimated in a later analysis by permuting HLA or CMV assignments 20 times. In a later analysis, co-occurring TCRs were grouped using DBSCAN, and TCRdist sequence similarity was added for clustering within HLA-allele-positive subsets. Repertoires with fewer than 30,000 or more than 120,000 public chains were left out of co-occurrence clustering, as were about 5 repertoires with anomalous nucleotide sharing. The table comes from immuneACCESS by way of TCRdb, which keeps in-frame sequences with V and J called. Part of the clones is missing from these tables; in studies checked, under half for an unresolved V gene and the rest for unknown reasons. V and J calls and clone size are given by that table; D and trimming were obtained from the DNA. This sample is represented by 70,000 to 90,000 clones; just under 75% of them were singletons. More than 3.5% of the sample is held by the ten biggest clonotypes.

In total, roughly 670 healthy bone marrow donors made up the cohort. Cohort members were all nominally healthy when sampled, although unrecorded immune exposures were likely present. The donor was CMV seronegative and was included in the group of around 320 seronegative cohort members. A peripheral blood sample was collected from each donor, and TCR beta sequencing was performed on peripheral blood mononuclear cells. The Qiagen DNeasy Blood Extraction Kit was used to extract genomic DNA from the blood cell samples. Trimming costs V 0 bases and J 7 bases, and their ends lie 10 bases apart. Taken from the germline V gene (reference sequence), the CDR1 and CDR2 loops are SGHNT and YYREEE. The CDR3, from cysteine to phenylalanine, totals 13 residues. The kept DNA is CDR3 alone, 39 bases in frame from the first base.

Sequencing was performed on PBMCs. This chain is built from TRBV5-4 and TRBJ2-5, with the D gene uncertain. The receptor comes from a man between 60 and 70 years old in good health and CMV-seronegative. The CDR3 protein: CASSLDFHRTQYF. The DNA is TGTGCCAGCAGCTTGGACTTCCATAGGACCCAGTACTTC.